This record looks at one T cell receptor beta chain sequence and its context. Germline V gives CDR1 LNHNV, CDR2 YYDKDF (reference sequence). This CDR3 has 15 residues. V lost 3 bases, J lost 4 bases, and 16 bases lay in between. The protocol was immunoSEQ multiplex PCR, while the TCRdb copy is restricted to in-frame clones and leaves out a portion. The table lists hundreds of thousands of clones, 85% to 90% of them singletons. This entry belongs to a study of shared T cell receptors in the human thymus. A further study also used this sample, focusing on human thymus T cells. As reported in that work: Thymic material originated from resections removed in the course of corrective heart surgery. Thymic and blood repertoires appeared to display a bias in their usage of V and J genes. Related research described thymic repertoires that were highly overlapping among unrelated individuals.

The J gene is TRBJ2-7, the V gene TRBV15, with D perhaps matching TRBD2 (5 bases). Sequences were obtained from thymocytes. This receptor was taken from a boy under three years old with a congenital heart defect. As DNA, the CDR3 is TGTGCCACCAGCAGGACGGAGGCCCCAACGTACGAGCAGTACTTC. Translating it yields CATSRTEAPTYEQYF.